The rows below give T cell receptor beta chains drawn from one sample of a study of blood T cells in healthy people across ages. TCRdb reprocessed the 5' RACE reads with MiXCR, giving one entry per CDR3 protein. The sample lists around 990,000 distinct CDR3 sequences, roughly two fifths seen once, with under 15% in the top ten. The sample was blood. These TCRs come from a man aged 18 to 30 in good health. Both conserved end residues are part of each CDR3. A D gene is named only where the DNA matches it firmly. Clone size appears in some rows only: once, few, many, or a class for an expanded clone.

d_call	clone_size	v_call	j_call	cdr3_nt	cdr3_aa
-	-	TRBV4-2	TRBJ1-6	TGTGCCAGCAGGTTGGAACAGGGTGTAAATTCACCCCTCCACTTT	CASRLEQGVNSPLHF
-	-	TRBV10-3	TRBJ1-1	TGTGCCATCAGTGAGTCCGGCAGAGGGGTGGGTAGCACTGAAGCTTTCTTT	CAISESGRGVGSTEAFF
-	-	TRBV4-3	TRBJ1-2	TGCGCCAGCAGCCACCTCGGCGTGCCGGGGTATGGCTACACCTTC	CASSHLGVPGYGYTF
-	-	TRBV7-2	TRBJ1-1	TGTGCCAGCAGCTTAGTTATGGGGCAAAACACTGAAGCTTTCTTT	CASSLVMGQNTEAFF
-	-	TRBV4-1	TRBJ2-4	TGCGCCAGCAGCCAAGTAAAGGGTTCCAAAAACATTCAGTACTTC	CASSQVKGSKNIQYF
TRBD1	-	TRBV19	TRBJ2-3	TGTGCCAGTAGCCGCGGACAATTCGGGACAGCGGGCACAGATACGCAGTATTTT	CASSRGQFGTAGTDTQYF
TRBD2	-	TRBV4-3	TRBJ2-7	TGCGCCAGCAGCCAAGAGGGATGGCTAGCGGGGGGGTTTGATGAGCAGTACTTC	CASSQEGWLAGGFDEQYF
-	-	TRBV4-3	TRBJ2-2	TGCGCCAGCAGCCAAGATCGGCGGCATCCGTTGAACACCGGGGAGCTGTTTTTT	CASSQDRRHPLNTGELFF
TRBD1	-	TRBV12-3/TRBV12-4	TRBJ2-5	TGTGCCAGCAGGTTGGGACAGTCTCCGGAGACCCAGTACTTC	CASRLGQSPETQYF
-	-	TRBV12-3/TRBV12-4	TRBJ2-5	TGTGCCAGCAGCTTGGCAACCCGTTTCCAAGAGACCCAGTACTTC	CASSLATRFQETQYF
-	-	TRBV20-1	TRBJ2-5	TGCAGTGCAATAGACCGCCGCTCCTACGGGCAGTACTTC	CSAIDRRSYGQYF
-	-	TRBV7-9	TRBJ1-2	TGTAGGGGGGAAAGGCCTAACTATGGCTACACCTTC	CRGERPNYGYTF
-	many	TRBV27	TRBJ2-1	TGTGCCAGCAGTTTAAAGTACCTTGATTACAATGAGCAGTTCTTC	CASSLKYLDYNEQFF
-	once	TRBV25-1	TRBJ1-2	TGTGCCAGCAGGGAGGAGGGGGGCTTAGGCTACACCTTC	CASREEGGLGYTF
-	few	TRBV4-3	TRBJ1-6	TGCGCCAGCAGCCAGGAAGGGAAACCCTATAATTCACCCCTCCACTTT	CASSQEGKPYNSPLHF
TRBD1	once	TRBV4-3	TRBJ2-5	TGCGCCAGCGGCGCGAAGGGGGCGTCTGGAGAGACCCAGTACTTC	CASGAKGASGETQYF
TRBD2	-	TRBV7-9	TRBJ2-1	TGTGCCAGCAGCTTAAACAGCGGGGGATACAATGAGCAGTTCTTC	CASSLNSGGYNEQFF
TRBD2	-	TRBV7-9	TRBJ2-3	TGTGCCAGCAGCATTCTTCGGACTAGCGACAGCACAGATACGCAGTATTTT	CASSILRTSDSTDTQYF
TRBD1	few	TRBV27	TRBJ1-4	TGTGCCAGCAGTCGACAGGGCTCTTGGAAAAAACTGTTTTTT	CASSRQGSWKKLFF
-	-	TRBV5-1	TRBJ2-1	TGCGCCAGCAGCTTGTCTGCGGAAGACTACAATGAGCAGTTCTTC	CASSLSAEDYNEQFF
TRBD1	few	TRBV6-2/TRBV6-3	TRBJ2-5	TGTGCCAGCAATGACAGGGGTGGAGAGGAGACCCAGTACTTC	CASNDRGGEETQYF
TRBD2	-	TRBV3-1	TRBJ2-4	TGTGCCAGCAGCCATGGTCGGGGGGAGCAGTACTTC	CASSHGRGEQYF
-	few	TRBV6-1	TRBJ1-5	TGTGCCAGCAGTGAGGCGTTACCGCAAAATCAGCCCCAGCATTTT	CASSEALPQNQPQHF
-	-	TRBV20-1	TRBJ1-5	TGCAGTGCTAGAGAGAGTAATAGCAATCAGCCCCAGCGTTTT	CSARESNSNQPQRF
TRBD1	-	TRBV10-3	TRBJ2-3	TGTGCCATCAGAGGGACAGTGGGCCTGAATACGCAGTATTTT	CAIRGTVGLNTQYF
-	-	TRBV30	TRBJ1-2	TGTGCCTGGAGTGTATACAGGGAAGGCTACACCTTC	CAWSVYREGYTF
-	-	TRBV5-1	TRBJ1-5	TGCGCCAGCAGCTTGGGGCAAGAAAATCAGCCCCAGCATTTT	CASSLGQENQPQHF
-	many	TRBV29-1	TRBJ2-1	TGCAGCGTTGGGGTCCTAAGCTCCTACAATGAGCAGTTCTTC	CSVGVLSSYNEQFF
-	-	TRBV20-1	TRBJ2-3	TGCAGTGCTAGATCCCTCCAGGAGAGCACAGATACGCAGTATTTT	CSARSLQESTDTQYF
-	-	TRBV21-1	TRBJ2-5	TGTGCCAGCAGCAAATGCCTGACAGTCGTCATGAAAGAGACCCAGTACTTC	CASSKCLTVVMKETQYF
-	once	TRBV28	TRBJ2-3	TGTGCCAGCAGTGTAGGGGGGGACAAAGATACGCAGTATTTT	CASSVGGDKDTQYF
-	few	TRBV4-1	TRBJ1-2	TGCGCCAGCAGCGACAGTGACACATCACGCGGGGGATACACCTTC	CASSDSDTSRGGYTF
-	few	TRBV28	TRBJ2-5	TGTGCCAGCAGTTTGTTGGGCAGAGAAGAGACCCAGTACTTC	CASSLLGREETQYF
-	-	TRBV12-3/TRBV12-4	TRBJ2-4	TGTGCCAGCAGTTTAGATAAGACCTTCTCGTACTTC	CASSLDKTFSYF
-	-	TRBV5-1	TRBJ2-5	TGCGCCAGCAGCTTGGAAGTTACAGAAGAGACCCAGTACTTC	CASSLEVTEETQYF
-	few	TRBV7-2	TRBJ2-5	TGTGCCAGCAGCTTCCCCGTTGGCGGGGATATGAAGACCCAGTACTTC	CASSFPVGGDMKTQYF
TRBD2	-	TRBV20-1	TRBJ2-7	TGCAGTGCTGGAGAGGGACTAGCGGGCAATGAGCAGTACTTC	CSAGEGLAGNEQYF
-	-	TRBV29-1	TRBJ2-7	TGCAGCGACGCCTCCAACTACGAGCAGTACTTC	CSDASNYEQYF
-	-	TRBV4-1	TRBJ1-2	TGCGCCAGCAGCCAAACACACGGCCAGTATGGCTACACCTTC	CASSQTHGQYGYTF
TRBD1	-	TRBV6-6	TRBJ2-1	TGTGCCAGCGTACAGGGGCTTGACTCCTACAATGAGCAGTTCTTC	CASVQGLDSYNEQFF
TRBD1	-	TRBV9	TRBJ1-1	TGTGCCAGCAGCGTAGGGGGACAGGGGGCGATAACTGAAGCTTTCTTT	CASSVGGQGAITEAFF